This entry describes one TCR beta chain. What it binds is unknown. Sequencing used immunoSEQ multiplex PCR; TCRdb keeps in-frame clones, though not all of them. The sample lists some 70,000 clones; under 90% were seen once. The entry originates in a study of T cell responses to AZD1222 COVID-19 vaccine. CDR3 length: 15 residues. Trimming took 0 bases from V and 4 from J, leaving 10 bases between them. CDR1 is SGHNT, CDR2 YENEEA, per germline. Findings of the study overall: Donors were largely white British and mainly female; clonal diversity was possibly underestimated. In the spike-specific TCR repertoire, nearly half reportedly target unmutated variant regions.

The chain employs TRBV11-3 and TRBJ2-1; D may correspond to TRBD1 or TRBD2 (6 bases each). This sample comprised peripheral blood, obtained 28 days after the second AZD1222 dose. The clonotype was recovered from an adult who received the AZD1222 COVID-19 vaccine. CDR3 sequence: CASSLEQGGYNEQFF. The DNA of the CDR3 is TGTGCCAGCAGCTTAGAACAGGGAGGTTACAATGAGCAGTTCTTC.